Presented here are 30 T cell receptor beta chains from one specimen sequenced in a study of T cells in Graves' hyperthyroidism and ophthalmopathy. From RNA transcripts, TCR beta CDR3 regions were amplified. RT-PCR in the first round (using the HTBI primer set) targeted the TCR CDR3. Via MiXCR, TCRdb re-called the multiplex PCR reads, giving one row per CDR3 protein. The sample holds about 700,000 distinct CDR3 sequences, 12% to 15% seen once. Material: blood. The source of these receptors is a woman aged 18-30 years with Graves' hyperthyroidism.

This clonotype has at least ten counts. This chain uses TRBV12-3 or TRBV12-4 with TRBJ1-1; D is unclear. V lost 3 bases and J 14 bases, leaving 13 bases between the germline ends. The CDR3 length is 11 residues. The CDR3 loop reads CASSLGLTPFF. The CDR3 DNA follows: TGTGCCAGCAGTTTGGGCCTGACCCCATTCTTT.

The chain carries TRBV15 and TRBJ2-3; 7 positions agree with TRBD2. CDR3 length equals 17 residues. Trimming removed 2 bases from V and 2 bases from J; junction bases left unmatched: 10. The germline gives CDR1 LNHNV, CDR2 YYDKDF (reference sequence). DNA for the CDR3: TGTGCCACCAGCAGAACTCCCGGGACTATGACCACAGATACGCAGTATTTT. It yields the protein CATSRTPGTMTTDTQYF.

This clonotype was detected only a few times. CDR3 in amino acids: CASGRFSGNTIYF. The CDR3 coding sequence is TGTGCCAGCGGGCGGTTCTCTGGAAACACCATATATTTT. The chain has TRBV14 and TRBJ1-3; D is ambiguous. CDR1 is SGHDN and CDR2 is FVKESK in the germline V gene. This CDR3 region has 13 residues. Trimming pared 8 bases from V and 0 bases from J, leaving 8 bases between.

This clonotype has more than one count but fewer than ten. The chain carries TRBV6-2 or TRBV6-3 and TRBJ2-3; D unresolved. Per germline, CDR1 MNHEY and CDR2 SVGEGT. The germline V and J ends were trimmed by 4 bases and 0 bases, with 17 bases remaining between them. This CDR3 comprises 17 residues. The CDR3 DNA is TGTGCCAGCAGTTTACCCTTTTACGGACGTAGCACAGATACGCAGTATTTT. Its protein product is CASSLPFYGRSTDTQYF.

V is TRBV11-3 and J is TRBJ2-3; D is uncertain. V was pared by 5 bases and J by 4 bases, with 16 bases between. The CDR3 extends over 15 amino acids. Germline V gene lookup returns CDR1 SGHNT and CDR2 YENEEA. The CDR3 region is CASSPRQGQADTQYF. The CDR3 coding sequence is TGTGCCAGCAGCCCCCGACAAGGCCAGGCAGATACGCAGTATTTT.

The table lists this clonotype with many counts. The chain joins TRBV6-2 or TRBV6-3 to TRBJ2-1; D gene uncertain. CDR1 is MNHEY, CDR2 SVGEGT, per germline. V gave up 6 bases and J gave up 0 bases, with 12 bases separating them. This CDR3 contains 15 residues. The CDR3 DNA is TGTGCCAGCAGGGGGATGCGGAGCTCCTACAATGAGCAGTTCTTC. It specifies CASRGMRSSYNEQFF.

This clonotype was found many times. The chain combines TRBV28 with TRBJ2-5, with D unresolved. Trimming pared 3 bases from V and 5 bases from J, leaving 7 bases between. This CDR3 spans 12 amino acids. From germline, CDR1 is MDHEN and CDR2 SYDVKM. In DNA, the CDR3 is TGTGCCAGCAGTTTGGTTAAGGAGACCCAGTACTTC. The encoded protein is CASSLVKETQYF.

The chain links TRBV20-1 to TRBJ2-1; 11 bases map to TRBD2. The junction had 9 bases not matched to a gene; V was cut back by 6 bases and J by 5 bases. Germline-derived CDR1 and CDR2 are DFQATT and SNEGSKA (reference sequence). There are 15 residues in the CDR3. DNA for the CDR3: TGCAGTGCCACCCCCATGACTAGCGGGGACAATGAGCAGTTCTTC. The encoded protein is CSATPMTSGDNEQFF.

This chain links TRBV15 with TRBJ1-5; 7 bases match TRBD1. The CDR3 is 15 amino acids. The germline gives CDR1 LNHNV, CDR2 YYDKDF (reference sequence). J was trimmed by 3 bases and V by 3 bases; bases with no gene match: 5. CDR3: CATSRWTGDNQPQHF. As DNA, the CDR3 is TGTGCCACCAGCAGGTGGACAGGAGACAATCAGCCCCAGCATTTT. Combining the CDR3 with reference TRBV15 and TRBJ1-5 gives the whole variable domain DAMVIQNPRYQVTQFGKPVTLSCSQTLNHNVMYWYQQKSSQAPKLLFHYYDKDFNNEADTPDNFQSRRPNTSFCFLDIRSPGLGDTAMYLCATSRWTGDNQPQHFGDGTRLSIL.

This clonotype was picked up many times. V usage is TRBV29-1 and J usage is TRBJ1-1, with D possibly matching TRBD1 (6 bases). This CDR3 spans 12 amino acids. Looked up from germline, CDR1 is SQVTM and CDR2 is ANQGSEA. The V and J ends lost 3 bases and 6 bases respectively, with 11 bases between them. The CDR3 nucleotides read TGCAGCGTTGAGGCCCGGGGGCCTGAAGCTTTCTTT. Protein sequence: CSVEARGPEAFF.

Many counts were recorded for this clonotype. The chain uses TRBV11-2 and TRBJ2-3; no definite D call. Per germline, CDR1 SGHAT and CDR2 FQNNGV. With 0 bases removed from V and 4 bases from J, the gap between germline ends came to 5 bases. The CDR3 has 13 residues. The CDR3 DNA reads TGTGCCAGCAGCTTAGATCGGGCAGATACGCAGTATTTT. Translated: CASSLDRADTQYF.

At least ten counts were recorded for this clonotype. The chain carries TRBV4-1 and TRBJ2-3; perhaps TRBD1 as D (6 bases). Trimming removed 3 bases from V and 5 bases from J, with 18 bases in between. CDR1 is MGHRA and CDR2 is YSYEKL in the germline V gene. The CDR3 has 16 residues. CDR3 bases: TGCGCCAGCAGCCATGAAACAGGGAAGTGGGAAGATACGCAGTATTTT. This encodes CASSHETGKWEDTQYF.

At least ten counts were recorded for this clonotype. The CDR3 region has the DNA TGTGCCAGCAGTTTCCCGACTAGCGGCGTACTAACAGATACGCAGTATTTT. It specifies CASSFPTSGVLTDTQYF. V and J are TRBV6-2 or TRBV6-3 and TRBJ2-3, with 9 positions matching TRBD2. J was trimmed by 3 bases and V by 4 bases; bases with no gene match: 11. The V gene's germline CDR1 is MNHEY and CDR2 SVGEGT. The CDR3 totals 17 residues.

This clonotype was counted many times. The J gene is TRBJ2-2, the V gene TRBV28; the D call may be TRBD1 or TRBD2 (5 bases each). Germline assignment: CDR1 MDHEN and CDR2 SYDVKM. Trimming cost V 0 bases and J 0 bases, with 11 bases left between them. The CDR3 extends over 17 amino acids. As DNA, the CDR3 is TGTGCCAGCAGTTTATGGGGGGATGGGTCGAACACCGGGGAGCTGTTTTTT. Its protein product is CASSLWGDGSNTGELFF.

This clonotype occurred many times. The chain links TRBV30 to TRBJ1-6; D gene unclear. The CDR3 runs 13 residues. Germline CDR1 is GTSNPN and CDR2 is SVGIG (reference sequence). Trimming took 2 bases from V and 6 from J, leaving 8 bases between them. The CDR3 DNA sequence: TGTGCCTGGAGTTCGGGCCTTAATTCACCCCTCCACTTT. It yields the protein CAWSSGLNSPLHF. The full variable domain, with the rest looked up from reference TRBV30 and TRBJ1-6, is SQTIHQWPATLVQPVGSPLSLECTVEGTSNPNLYWYRQAAGRGLQLLFYSVGIGQISSEVPQNLSASRPQDRQFILSSKKLLLSDSGFYLCAWSSGLNSPLHFGNGTRLTVT.

This clonotype was detected only a few times. The chain is built from TRBV7-2 and TRBJ2-3; 7 bases fit TRBD2. CDR1 and CDR2 from the germline V gene are SGHTA and FQGNSA. The CDR3 is made up of 19 amino acids. The J segment lost 4 bases and the V segment lost 3 bases, leaving 19 bases of the junction unmatched. The CDR3 DNA sequence: TGTGCCAGCAGCTTCAAATCGTGGATGGAGCGGGAACGGCCAGATACGCAGTATTTT. It encodes CASSFKSWMERERPDTQYF.

The CDR3 spells CASSLDQNYLSYEQFF. The CDR3 DNA sequence: TGTGCCAGCAGCTTAGATCAGAACTACCTCTCCTACGAGCAGTTCTTC. V is TRBV7-2 and J is TRBJ2-7, with D uncertain. The J call is uncertain, as TRBJ2-1 better fits the DNA end. Germline lookup yields CDR1 SGHTA and CDR2 FQGNSA. CDR3 size: 16 residues.

To note about this clonotype: A junction end diverges from the germline sequence, so it may reflect a read error. The rearrangement joins TRBV2 to TRBJ1-1, with no clear D. Germline V lookup: CDR1 SNHLY, CDR2 FYNNEI. The CDR3 length is 12 residues. CDR3 in amino acids: CASLGMNTEALF. The CDR3 coding sequence is TGTGCCAGTTTGGGGATGAACACTGAAGCTCTCTTT.

In its sample, this clonotype was seen many times. The J gene is TRBJ2-1, the V gene TRBV29-1; the D is unclear. Germline CDR1 SQVTM, CDR2 ANQGSEA. The CDR3 is 13 residues long. Trimming shortened V by 3 bases and J by 5 bases, and 11 bases separated the two germline ends. The CDR3 here is CSVDPTADNEQFF. The CDR3, as DNA: TGCAGCGTTGATCCTACCGCGGACAATGAGCAGTTCTTC.

The V call is TRBV5-1, the J call TRBJ2-7; 15 bases match TRBD2. The junction had 2 bases not matched to a gene; V was cut back by 3 bases and J by 4 bases. This CDR3 contains 15 residues. CDR1 and CDR2 from the germline V gene are SGHRS and YFSETQ. The CDR3, as DNA: TGCGCCAGCAGCTCCGGGACTAGCGGGAGGTACGAGCAGTACTTC. Translating gives CASSSGTSGRYEQYF.

This clonotype occurred many times. V gene TRBV20-1 combines with J gene TRBJ2-7, with TRBD2 matching 10 bases. The germline V gene encodes CDR1 DFQATT and CDR2 SNEGSKA (reference sequence). Trimming removed 3 bases from V and 3 bases from J; junction bases left unmatched: 5. The CDR3 loop spans 14 amino acids. This CDR3 is CSASGTSVGYEQYF. CDR3 bases: TGCAGTGCTAGCGGGACTAGCGTAGGCTACGAGCAGTACTTC.

This clonotype was seen many times. The genes are TRBV4-1 and TRBJ2-7, with TRBD2 as a possible D gene (5 bases). Germline loops: CDR1 MGHRA, CDR2 YSYEKL. The CDR3 totals 15 residues. Trimming shortened V by 1 base and J by 4 bases, and 14 bases separated the two germline ends. CDR3 nucleotides: TGCGCCAGCAGCCAAGTGGGCGAGCGGAGTTACGAGCAGTACTTC. Translated, it gives CASSQVGERSYEQYF.

This clonotype came up a few times. This sequence joins TRBV7-9 and TRBJ2-2; 12 bases are a match to TRBD2. V dropped 8 bases and J dropped 9; count of bases not matched to a gene: 4. The CDR3 extends over 13 amino acids. Germline V gene sequence: CDR1 SEHNR, CDR2 FQNEAQ (reference sequence). The CDR3 spells CASRTSGTRELFF. CDR3 DNA: TGTGCCAGCCGGACTAGCGGGACTCGGGAGCTGTTTTTT.

This clonotype was detected ten times or more. The chain has TRBV7-9 and TRBJ2-7; the D gene is possibly TRBD1 (5 bases). The germline CDR1 and CDR2 sequences are SEHNR and FQNEAQ (reference sequence). V was cut by 3 bases and J by 1 base, with 10 bases left in between. The CDR3 covers 14 residues. This CDR3 is CASSLTTDSYEQYF. CDR3 in DNA: TGTGCCAGCAGCTTGACGACAGATTCCTACGAGCAGTACTTC.

The J gene is TRBJ2-5, the V gene TRBV7-2; tentatively, D is TRBD1 (6 bases). The CDR3 contains 14 residues. Looked up from germline, CDR1 is SGHTA and CDR2 is FQGNSA. Trimming pared 5 bases from V and 12 bases from J, leaving 22 bases between. CDR3 DNA sequence: TGTGCCAGCAGCCCGGCAAGCCGAAGACAGGTTAAGTACTTC. The encoded protein is CASSPASRRQVKYF.

This clonotype has more than one count but fewer than ten. The genes are TRBV6-1 and TRBJ1-1; D not resolved. V was pared by 8 bases and J by 1 base, with 14 bases between. The CDR3 runs 14 residues. CDR1 and CDR2 from the germline V gene are MNHNS and SASEGT. The CDR3 loop reads CASLGFNPNTEAFF. The CDR3 DNA is TGTGCCAGCCTGGGTTTTAATCCGAACACTGAAGCTTTCTTT.

This clonotype showed up many times. This chain links TRBV2 with TRBJ2-2, with D hard to call. CDR3 length: 14 residues. V was clipped by 4 bases and J by 1 base, with 7 bases between them. Germline values: CDR1 SNHLY, CDR2 FYNNEI. Here the CDR3 reads CASSGGKNTGELFF. CDR3 nucleotides: TGTGCCAGCAGTGGAGGCAAGAACACCGGGGAGCTGTTTTTT.

This clonotype has a count of ten or more. The V gene is TRBV4-3, the J gene TRBJ1-2; TRBD1 is a possible D gene (6 bases). This CDR3 is built from 17 residues. CDR1 LGHNA and CDR2 YSLEER come from the germline V gene. V lost 2 bases, J lost 4 bases, and 20 bases lay in between. CDR3 in amino acids: CASSQRGGDWGAYGYTF. For the CDR3, the DNA is TGCGCCAGCAGCCAACGCGGTGGGGACTGGGGGGCCTATGGCTACACCTTC.

There are a few counts of this clonotype. This chain joins TRBV14 and TRBJ2-3, with TRBD2 identical over 10 bases. Germline values: CDR1 SGHDN, CDR2 FVKESK. The V gene end was trimmed by 7 bases and the J gene end by 2 bases; junction bases not matched to a gene: 3. This CDR3 spans 14 amino acids. The CDR3 nucleotides read TGTGCCAGCAAGGGACTAGCGTTCACAGATACGCAGTATTTT. Its protein product is CASKGLAFTDTQYF.

The sample holds a few counts of this clonotype. J is TRBJ2-1 and V is TRBV6-1; D remains unclear. CDR3 size: 12 residues. Germline-derived CDR1 and CDR2 are MNHNS and SASEGT. With 7 bases removed from V and 4 bases from J, the gap between germline ends came to 8 bases. CDR3 amino acids: CASMAGYNEQFF. The CDR3 region has the DNA TGTGCCAGCATGGCAGGTTACAATGAGCAGTTCTTC.